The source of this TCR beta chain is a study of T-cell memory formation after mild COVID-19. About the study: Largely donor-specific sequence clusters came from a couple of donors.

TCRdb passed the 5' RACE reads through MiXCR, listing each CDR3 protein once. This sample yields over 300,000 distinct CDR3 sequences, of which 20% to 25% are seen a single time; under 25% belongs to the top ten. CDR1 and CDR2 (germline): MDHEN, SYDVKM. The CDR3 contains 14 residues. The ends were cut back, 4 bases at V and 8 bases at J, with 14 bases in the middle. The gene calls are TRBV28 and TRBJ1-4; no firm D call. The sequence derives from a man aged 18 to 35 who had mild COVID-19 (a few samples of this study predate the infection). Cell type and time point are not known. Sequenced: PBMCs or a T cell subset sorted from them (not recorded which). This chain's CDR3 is CASSSGAMMEKLFF. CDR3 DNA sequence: TGTGCCAGCAGTTCCGGAGCAATGATGGAAAAACTGTTTTTT.